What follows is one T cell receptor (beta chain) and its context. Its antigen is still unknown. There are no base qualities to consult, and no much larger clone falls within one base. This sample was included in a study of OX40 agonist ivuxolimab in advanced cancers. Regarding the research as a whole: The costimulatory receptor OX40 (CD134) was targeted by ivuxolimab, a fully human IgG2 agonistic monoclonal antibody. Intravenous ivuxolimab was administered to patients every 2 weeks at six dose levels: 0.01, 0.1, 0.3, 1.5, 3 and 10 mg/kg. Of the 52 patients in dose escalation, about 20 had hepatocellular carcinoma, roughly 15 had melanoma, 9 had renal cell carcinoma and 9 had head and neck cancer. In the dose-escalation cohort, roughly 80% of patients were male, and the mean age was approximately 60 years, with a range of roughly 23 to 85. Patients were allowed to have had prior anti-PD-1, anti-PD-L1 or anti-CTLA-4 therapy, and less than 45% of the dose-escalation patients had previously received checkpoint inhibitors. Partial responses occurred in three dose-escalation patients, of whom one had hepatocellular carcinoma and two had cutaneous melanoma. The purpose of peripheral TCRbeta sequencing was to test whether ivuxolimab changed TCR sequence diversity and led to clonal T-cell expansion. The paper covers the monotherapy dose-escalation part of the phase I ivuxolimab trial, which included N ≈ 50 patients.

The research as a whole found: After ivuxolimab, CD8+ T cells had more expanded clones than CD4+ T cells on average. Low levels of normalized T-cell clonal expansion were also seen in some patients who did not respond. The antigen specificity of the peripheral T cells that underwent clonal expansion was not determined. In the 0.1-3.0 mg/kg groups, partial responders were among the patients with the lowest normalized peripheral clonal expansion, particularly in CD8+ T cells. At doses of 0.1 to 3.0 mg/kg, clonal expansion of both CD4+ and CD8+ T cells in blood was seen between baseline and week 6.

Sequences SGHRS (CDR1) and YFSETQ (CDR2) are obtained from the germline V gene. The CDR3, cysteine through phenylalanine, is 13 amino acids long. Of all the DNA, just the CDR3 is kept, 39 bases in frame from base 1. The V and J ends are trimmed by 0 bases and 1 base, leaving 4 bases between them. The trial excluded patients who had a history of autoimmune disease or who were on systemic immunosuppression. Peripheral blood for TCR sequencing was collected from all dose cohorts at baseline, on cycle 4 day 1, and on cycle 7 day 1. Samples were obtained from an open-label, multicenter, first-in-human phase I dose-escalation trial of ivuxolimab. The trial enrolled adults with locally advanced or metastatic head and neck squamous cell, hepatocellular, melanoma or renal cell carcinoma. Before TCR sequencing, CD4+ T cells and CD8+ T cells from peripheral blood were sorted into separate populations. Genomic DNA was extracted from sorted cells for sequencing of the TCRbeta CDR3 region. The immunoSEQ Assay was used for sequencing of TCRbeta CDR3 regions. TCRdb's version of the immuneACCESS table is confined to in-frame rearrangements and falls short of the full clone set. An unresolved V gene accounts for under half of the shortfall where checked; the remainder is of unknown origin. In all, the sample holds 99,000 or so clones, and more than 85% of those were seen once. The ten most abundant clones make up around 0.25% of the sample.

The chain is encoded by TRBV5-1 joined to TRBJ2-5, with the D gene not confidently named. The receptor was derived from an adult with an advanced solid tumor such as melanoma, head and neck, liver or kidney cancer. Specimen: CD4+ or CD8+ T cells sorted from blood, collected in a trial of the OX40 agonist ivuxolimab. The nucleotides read TGCGCCAGCAGCTTGGTCGGCCAAGAGACCCAGTACTTC. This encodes CASSLVGQETQYF.